This is a list of T cell receptor beta chains from one sample in a study of CD8 T cells in ankylosing spondylitis. TCRdb itself ran the 5' RACE reads through MiXCR, one entry per CDR3 protein. Of over 130,000 distinct CDR3 sequences listed, more than 40% were seen once; the top ten hold roughly 15%. Sequenced: synovial fluid, either unsorted or a sorted T cell fraction (not recorded which). These receptors all come from a male donor with ankylosing spondylitis. Each CDR3 is given with its conserved first and last residue.

J,V,CDR3
TRBJ2-7,TRBV7-9,CASSPRDTPSSYEQYF
TRBJ1-1,TRBV7-9,CASSSRGGRENTEAFF
TRBJ2-1,TRBV3-1,CASSQDLVVWGYEQFF
TRBJ2-1,TRBV29-1,CSVGSGLGLLEQFF
TRBJ2-6,TRBV27,CASSYGASGANVLTF
TRBJ2-7,TRBV20-1,CSARDRAGRLYEQYF
TRBJ1-2,TRBV6-5,CASSSVHNNYGYTF
TRBJ2-2,TRBV5-1,CASSRRRGKNTGELFF
TRBJ1-1,TRBV12-3/TRBV12-4,CASSLVSVNTEAFF
TRBJ1-1,TRBV11-1,CASSLAYPGPNTEAFF
TRBJ2-1,TRBV27,CASSFGDEQFF
TRBJ2-7,TRBV28,CASTQGFHAAYEQYF
TRBJ2-7,TRBV4-2,CASSREGLPYEQYF
TRBJ2-1,TRBV9,CASSSTPFFSNEQFF
TRBJ2-1,TRBV27,CASSLSRTGGRNEQFF
TRBJ2-5,TRBV5-1,CASSSTEETQYF
TRBJ2-1,TRBV28,CASGDELRLAGGPVDEQFF
TRBJ2-2,TRBV6-2/TRBV6-3,CASREGGRSTGELFF
TRBJ1-2,TRBV5-5,CASSPTGHYGYTF
TRBJ1-5,TRBV12-3/TRBV12-4,CASSSRTGYSNQPQHF
TRBJ2-3,TRBV4-1,CASSLPDREGLDTQYF
TRBJ2-1,TRBV20-1,CSARNLEGSTVGEQFF
TRBJ1-2,TRBV9,CASSAPGQGHYGYTF
TRBJ1-2,TRBV4-1,CASSQVTGPGGYGYTF
TRBJ2-1,TRBV11-3,CASSLRPDEQFF
TRBJ2-2,TRBV6-5,CASSYKGGGELFF
TRBJ2-7,TRBV15,CATSREGGQSYEQYF
TRBJ1-1,TRBV28,CASTRDSYTEAFF
TRBJ1-5,TRBV29-1,CSARTPGSNQPQHF
TRBJ2-2,TRBV5-6,CASSFSAGGHPRMTGELFF
TRBJ2-1,TRBV18,CASSPHGRDTVNEQFF
TRBJ1-2,TRBV20-1,CSAKGMNYGYTF
TRBJ1-3,TRBV7-2,CASSFRAGNTIYF
TRBJ2-1,TRBV12-3/TRBV12-4,CASSFFQDVDNEQFF
TRBJ2-1,TRBV7-2,CASSFPLTSGILCEQFF
TRBJ2-2,TRBV20-1,CSATPTGTPVTGELFF
TRBJ2-2,TRBV4-3,CASSQERSGLLGDGELFF
TRBJ1-5,TRBV12-3/TRBV12-4,CASSLGSVYSNQPQHF